Presented here are 24 T cell receptor beta chains from one specimen sequenced in a study of shared clonotypes between healthy human individuals (dated by TCRdb to the early 2020s). The library was built by means of the immunoSEQ multiplex PCR assay. Here the immuneACCESS table is served through TCRdb, limited to in-frame sequences with V and J called. Missing clones are a known gap in these copies; in checked studies unresolved V genes cover under half, and the rest lacks a known reason. The sample profile shows millions of clones; over 85% of them were found once. Of the sample, around 1.1% falls within the top ten clones. For the CD8 naive samples, CD45RO-negative cells were positively selected for CCR7, yielding a CD45RA+CCR7+ population from which TemRA cells were excluded. The sequenced material came from naive CD8+ T cells sorted from blood. This sample's cell subset or site label indicates: CD45RA+CCR7+. These receptors were collected from a man aged 18 to 30 in good health.

The V call is TRBV9, the J call TRBJ2-5; TRBD1 matches at 9 bases. The V segment lost 3 bases and the J segment 5 bases; nucleotides outside the gene matches: 14. From germline, CDR1 is SGDLS and CDR2 YYNGEE. The CDR3 has 17 amino acids. The CDR3 loop reads CASSASAGTGSRETQYF. The DNA for the CDR3 is TGTGCCAGCAGCGCGTCAGCCGGGACAGGGAGTCGGGAGACCCAGTACTTC.

This clone was counted a single time. The genes are TRBV15 and TRBJ2-5; perhaps TRBD1 as D (5 bases). Trimming cost V 5 bases and J 2 bases, with 9 bases left between them. CDR3 length: 13 residues. CDR1 is LNHNV, CDR2 YYDKDF, per germline (reference sequence). DNA for the CDR3: TGTGCCACCAGCGTTGACAGACAAGAGACCCAGTACTTC. Protein sequence: CATSVDRQETQYF.

CDR3: CASSPMTGGDYEQYF. The CDR3 nucleotides are TGCGCCAGCAGCCCAATGACAGGGGGGGACTACGAGCAGTACTTC. This sequence joins TRBV5-1 and TRBJ2-7; 9 bases line up with TRBD1. With 4 bases clipped from V and 3 bases from J, the junction kept 8 bases outside the gene matches. Germline CDR1 is SGHRS and CDR2 is YFSETQ. The CDR3 has 15 amino acids. Complete variable domain (other parts from reference TRBV5-1 and TRBJ2-7): KAGVTQTPRYLIKTRGQQVTLSCSPISGHRSVSWYQQTPGQGLQFLFEYFSETQRNKGNFPGRFSGRQFSNSRSEMNVSTLELGDSALYLCASSPMTGGDYEQYFGPGTRLTVT.

This chain joins TRBV5-1 and TRBJ2-1; D may be TRBD2 (5 bases). V was clipped by 7 bases and J by 6 bases, with 17 bases between them. This CDR3 region has 14 residues. Germline V gene data show CDR1 as SGHRS and CDR2 as YFSETQ. The CDR3 nucleotides read TGCGCCAGCCGAGAAGGCGGGTTGGGCAATGAGCAGTTCTTC. This translates into CASREGGLGNEQFF.

J is TRBJ1-5 and V is TRBV27, with 7 bases lining up with TRBD1. The germline gives CDR1 MNHEY, CDR2 SMNVEV (reference sequence). The junction had 9 bases not matched to a gene; V was cut back by 6 bases and J by 7 bases. CDR3 length: 14 amino acids. CDR3 nucleotide sequence: TGTGCCAGCAGCGTACAGGGGTCTTCGCAGCCCCAGCATTTT. This translates into CASSVQGSSQPQHF.

The chain employs TRBV2 and TRBJ2-7, with D maybe TRBD1 (5 bases). V gave up 4 bases and J gave up 1 base, with 17 bases separating them. The CDR3 is 16 amino acids. The germline gives CDR1 SNHLY, CDR2 FYNNEI. The CDR3 is CASSGTRDRESYEQYF. CDR3 nucleotide sequence: TGTGCCAGCAGTGGAACCCGAGACAGAGAGTCCTACGAGCAGTACTTC.

Concerning this clone itself: Other DNA sequences of this sample code for an identical CDR3. The rearrangement uses TRBV2 and TRBJ2-1; D is unclear. Per germline, CDR1 SNHLY and CDR2 FYNNEI. The CDR3 has 14 residues. The ends were cut back, 7 bases at V and 0 bases at J, with 10 bases in the middle. The CDR3: CASKEPSSYNEQFF. The CDR3 nucleotides read TGTGCCAGCAAGGAGCCAAGCTCCTACAATGAGCAGTTCTTC.

This chain joins TRBV9 and TRBJ1-6, with 7 bases matching TRBD1. Germline V gene sequence: CDR1 SGDLS, CDR2 YYNGEE. V shed 3 bases and J 0 bases; nucleotides not matched to a gene: 9. CDR3 length: 18 amino acids. CDR3 in DNA: TGTGCCAGCAGCGCGGGGGAGGACAGGAGCTCCTATAATTCACCCCTCCACTTT. Translation gives CASSAGEDRSSYNSPLHF.

The V and J genes are TRBV6-6 and TRBJ2-3; no clear D. Germline CDR1 reads MNHNY; CDR2 reads SVGAGI (reference sequence). The CDR3 has 13 residues. CDR3 nucleotides: TGTGTCTCGCGTCTTGGCCCCACAGATACGCAGTATTTT. Translated, it gives CVSRLGPTDTQYF.

V usage is TRBV30 and J usage is TRBJ2-7; no clear D gene. Germline CDR1 is GTSNPN and CDR2 is SVGIG (reference sequence). The CDR3 sequence is 12 residues long. Trimming shortened V by 3 bases and J by 6 bases, and 12 bases separated the two germline ends. Written as DNA, the CDR3 is TGTGCCTGGAGCGATAGTGGCCCCGAGCAGTACTTC. It is translated as CAWSDSGPEQYF.

V usage is TRBV5-1 and J usage is TRBJ2-7; TRBD1 aligns across 10 bases. This CDR3 is 16 amino acids long. Germline assignment: CDR1 SGHRS and CDR2 YFSETQ. The V and J ends lost 4 bases and 3 bases, in that order; junction bases with no gene match: 10. CDR3 bases: TGCGCCAGCAGCCCACGCGGGACAGGGGAAATCTACGAGCAGTACTTC. As protein: CASSPRGTGEIYEQYF.

This clone was picked up one time. The chain joins TRBV2 to TRBJ1-5; 11 nucleotides line up with TRBD1. Per germline, CDR1 SNHLY and CDR2 FYNNEI. CDR3 size: 17 residues. The ends lost 11 bases at V and 0 bases at J; junction bases unmatched: 12. The CDR3 nucleotides are TGTGCCTGTGAAGGGGACAGGGGGTCCGGTAGCAATCAGCCCCAGCATTTT. It codes for CACEGDRGSGSNQPQHF.

This chain connects TRBV7-9 to TRBJ2-5, with 9 bases matching TRBD1. This CDR3 is 14 amino acids long. V was pared by 3 bases and J by 5 bases, with 4 bases of the junction left unmatched. Germline CDR1 is SEHNR and CDR2 is FQNEAQ (reference sequence). The chain's CDR3 is CASSFWDRVETQYF. Written as DNA, the CDR3 is TGTGCCAGCAGCTTCTGGGACAGGGTTGAGACCCAGTACTTC.

The sample holds one count of this clone. The chain joins TRBV6-6 to TRBJ1-5, with D unresolved. V was shortened by 2 bases and J by 0 bases, with 11 bases between the two germline ends. There are 16 residues in the CDR3. Germline V gives CDR1 MNHNY, CDR2 SVGAGI (reference sequence). The CDR3: CASSYGQPLSNQPQHF. The DNA for the CDR3 is TGTGCCAGCAGTTACGGGCAGCCACTTAGCAATCAGCCCCAGCATTTT.

The chain joins TRBV27 to TRBJ1-5, with TRBD1 as a possible D gene (5 bases). The V gene lost 0 bases and the J gene lost 5 bases, with 17 bases spanning the gap. CDR1 and CDR2 from the germline V gene are MNHEY and SMNVEV (reference sequence). This CDR3 is 17 amino acids long. The CDR3, as DNA: TGTGCCAGCAGTTTATCCTGGGACCCTAGGACATATCAGCCCCAGCATTTT. Protein product: CASSLSWDPRTYQPQHF.

This sequence joins TRBV7-2 and TRBJ2-5, with D perhaps matching TRBD1 or TRBD2 (5 bases each). Looked up from germline, CDR1 is SGHTA and CDR2 is FQGNSA. Trimming took 5 bases from V and 6 from J, leaving 16 bases between them. This CDR3 is built from 14 residues. The CDR3 here is CASSPQGREKTQYF. The DNA of the CDR3 is TGTGCCAGCAGCCCTCAGGGTAGGGAGAAGACCCAGTACTTC.

This sequence joins TRBV13 and TRBJ1-1; no definite D call. The CDR3 has 14 amino acids. The germline V gene has CDR1 PRHDT and CDR2 FYEKMQ (reference sequence). Trimming shortened V by 5 bases and J by 4 bases, and 14 bases separated the two germline ends. This chain's CDR3 is CASSEDTRVTEAFF. The DNA for the CDR3 is TGTGCCAGCAGCGAAGATACGAGGGTCACTGAAGCTTTCTTT.

The chain carries TRBV6-5 and TRBJ2-1; 14 bases align to TRBD2. The CDR3 is 16 amino acids. Germline V gene lookup returns CDR1 MNHEY and CDR2 SVGAGI. The J segment lost 5 bases and the V segment lost 4 bases, leaving 4 bases of the junction unmatched. Here the CDR3 reads CASSSGLAGGHNEQFF. DNA for the CDR3: TGTGCCAGCAGTTCCGGACTAGCGGGAGGACACAATGAGCAGTTCTTC.

This sequence joins TRBV6-5 and TRBJ2-7, with 7 bases aligning to TRBD1. Germline CDR1 is MNHEY and CDR2 is SVGAGI. The CDR3 covers 13 residues. The ends lost 7 bases at V and 1 base at J; junction bases unmatched: 4. CDR3 sequence reads: CASTRDSSYEQYF. In nucleotides, the CDR3 is TGTGCCAGCACCCGGGACAGTTCCTACGAGCAGTACTTC.

CDR3 in amino acids: CASRPTPDTQYF. In nucleotides, the CDR3 is TGTGCCAGCAGGCCGACTCCAGATACGCAGTATTTT. The chain links TRBV7-9 to TRBJ2-3; D not certain. This CDR3 is 12 amino acids long. Germline loops: CDR1 SEHNR, CDR2 FQNEAQ (reference sequence). Deletions cut 6 bases from V and 4 bases from J, with 8 bases between. The full variable domain, in which reference TRBV7-9 and TRBJ2-3 provide the parts outside the CDR3, is DTGVSQNPRHKITKRGQNVTFRCDPISEHNRLYWYRQTLGQGPEFLTYFQNEAQLEKSRLLSDRFSAERPKGSFSTLEIQRTEQGDSAMYLCASRPTPDTQYFGPGTRLTVL.

This rearrangement joins TRBV7-2 to TRBJ2-3; TRBD1 matches 7 bases. The J segment lost 0 bases and the V segment lost 5 bases, leaving 5 bases of the junction unmatched. The CDR3 extends over 15 amino acids. The germline gives CDR1 SGHTA, CDR2 FQGNSA. CDR3 bases: TGTGCCAGCAGCCAACAGGGGCCTAGCACAGATACGCAGTATTTT. It encodes CASSQQGPSTDTQYF.

This clone was seen a few times. The chain combines TRBV19 with TRBJ1-1; D remains unclear. The CDR3 covers 14 residues. The germline V gene encodes CDR1 LNHDA and CDR2 SQIVND (reference sequence). The V and J ends lost 3 bases and 8 bases respectively, with 16 bases between them. The CDR3 region has the DNA TGTGCCAGTAGTATGTCCGGACGTATTTACGAAGCTTTCTTT. Its protein product is CASSMSGRIYEAFF.

This chain links TRBV5-4 with TRBJ1-4; D is unresolved. The CDR3 sequence is 14 residues long. The germline CDR1 and CDR2 sequences are SGHNT and YYREEE (reference sequence). V gave up 0 bases and J gave up 5 bases, with 8 bases separating them. Here the CDR3 reads CASSLDIPNEKLFF. In DNA form, the CDR3 reads TGTGCCAGCAGCTTGGACATCCCCAATGAAAAACTGTTTTTT.

This clone was recorded only once. CDR3 in DNA: TGTGCCAGCAGTGAAGCGCCGACGGCCGCGGGCTACGAGCAGTACTTC. Protein: CASSEAPTAAGYEQYF. The chain is built from TRBV6-1 and TRBJ2-7, with a tentative D call TRBD2 (5 bases). V was shortened by 0 bases and J by 3 bases, with 15 bases between the two germline ends. The CDR3 runs to 16 residues. Germline CDR1 and CDR2: MNHNS and SASEGT.